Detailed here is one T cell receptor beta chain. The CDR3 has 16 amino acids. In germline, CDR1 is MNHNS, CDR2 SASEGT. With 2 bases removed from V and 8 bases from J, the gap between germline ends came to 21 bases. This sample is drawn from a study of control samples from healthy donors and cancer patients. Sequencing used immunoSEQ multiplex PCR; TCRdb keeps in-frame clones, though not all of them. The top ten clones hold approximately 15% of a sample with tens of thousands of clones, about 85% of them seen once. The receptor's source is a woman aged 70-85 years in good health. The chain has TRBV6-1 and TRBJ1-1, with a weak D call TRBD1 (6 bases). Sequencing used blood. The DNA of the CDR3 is TGTGCCAGCAGTGAACTACAGGGATGGAGTTACATCGAAGCTTTCTTT. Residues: CASSELQGWSYIEAFF.